These T cell receptor beta chains were read from a single sample in a study of cytomegalovirus exposure and HLA in healthy donors. Using immunoSEQ multiplex PCR, the repertoire was profiled, and TCRdb retains in-frame clones only, with some absent. Of 190,000 or so clones in the sample, approximately 82% were seen once. The specimen sequenced was PBMCs. The receptors were gathered from a woman in her twenties or thirties in good health and CMV-seropositive. Both conserved end residues are part of each CDR3. The D gene is left open where the match is weak. Rows give clone size only sometimes, using once, few, many, or a class for an expanded clone.

TRBJ1-4 - TRBV28 - CASSPLGLSNEKLFF TGTGCCAGCAGTCCTCTGGGACTGAGTAATGAAAAACTGTTTTTT
TRBJ2-6 - TRBV7-3 - CASSLTSGHGANVLTF TGTGCCAGCAGCTTAACGTCAGGGCACGGGGCCAACGTCCTGACTTTC
TRBJ1-5 - TRBV11-2 - CASSFEPNQPQHF TGTGCCAGCAGCTTCGAGCCAAATCAGCCCCAGCATTTT
TRBJ2-5 - TRBV6-1 TRBD1 CASREGTGGAETQHF TGTGCCAGCCGAGAAGGGACAGGGGGCGCAGAGACCCAGCACTTC
TRBJ1-1 - TRBV7-9 - CASSPTANTEAFF TGTGCCAGCAGCCCGACAGCTAACACTGAAGCTTTCTTT
TRBJ2-1 once TRBV9 TRBD1 CASSVATGQGRYNEQFF TGTGCCAGCAGCGTAGCTACTGGACAGGGTCGATACAATGAGCAGTTCTTC
TRBJ2-3 - TRBV27 TRBD2 CASSPLAGVGTDTQYF TGTGCCAGCAGTCCCCTAGCGGGAGTCGGCACAGATACGCAGTATTTT
TRBJ2-7 - TRBV4-2 TRBD2 CASSQDTSGNVYEQYF TGTGCCAGCAGCCAAGATACTAGCGGGAACGTCTACGAGCAGTACTTC
TRBJ2-7 - TRBV6-5 - CASTVNYEQYF TGTGCCAGCACAGTGAACTACGAGCAGTACTTC
TRBJ2-6 - TRBV29-1 - CSVGQSGANVLTF TGCAGCGTTGGACAGTCTGGGGCCAACGTCCTGACTTTC
TRBJ1-2 few TRBV6-5 - CASSPRPAQGTYTF TGTGCCAGCAGCCCCAGGCCGGCCCAGGGGACCTACACCTTC
TRBJ2-5 - TRBV15 - CATSREAYSGGSIETQYF TGTGCCACCAGCCGAGAAGCCTATTCAGGGGGGAGTATCGAGACCCAGTACTTC
TRBJ2-7 - TRBV28 TRBD2 CASSGSLAGGYEQYF TGTGCCAGCAGTGGGTCACTAGCGGGAGGCTACGAGCAGTACTTC
TRBJ1-2 - TRBV5-1 TRBD1 CASSFRTGDGYTF TGCGCCAGCAGCTTTCGGACAGGGGATGGCTACACCTTC
TRBJ2-7 - TRBV6-6 - CASSRVTSNEQYF TGTGCCAGCAGTCGGGTTACATCCAACGAGCAGTACTTC
TRBJ1-3 - TRBV30 - CAQTVNGNTIYF TGTGCCCAAACAGTGAATGGAAACACCATATATTTT
TRBJ1-1 few TRBV5-1 TRBD1 CASSLTIRDRGPNTEAFF TGCGCCAGCAGCTTGACGATCCGGGACAGGGGCCCGAACACTGAAGCTTTCTTT
TRBJ2-7 - TRBV27 - CASSLLSSYEQYF TGTGCCAGCAGTTTACTAAGCTCCTACGAGCAGTACTTC